One and the same sample provided the 14 T cell receptor beta chains below, sequenced in a study of shared clonotypes between healthy human individuals. Naive CD8 populations comprised CD45RO-negative cells positively selected for CCR7, excluding terminally differentiated effector memory CD45RA+ cells. Method: immunoSEQ multiplex PCR; TCRdb's copy keeps in-frame clones and lacks some. The data show about 2.2 million clones, around 93% seen once. The material sequenced was naive CD8+ T cells from PBMCs. These TCRs come from a man aged 18 to 35 in good health. Some clones in this sample may be carry-over from other donors' samples.

The chain is built from TRBV28 and TRBJ2-5; D remains unclear. The V end was cut by 5 bases, the J end by 7 bases, with 17 bases between. Germline CDR1 is MDHEN and CDR2 is SYDVKM. The CDR3 consists of 14 residues. Here the CDR3 reads CASSPRWVYGTQYF. In nucleotides, the CDR3 is TGTGCCAGCAGTCCCCGTTGGGTCTACGGGACCCAGTACTTC.

This clone was counted a few times. The same CDR3 can be traced to other DNA sequences in this sample. V usage is TRBV7-9 and J usage is TRBJ1-1; perhaps TRBD1 as D (6 bases). The germline CDR1 and CDR2 sequences are SEHNR and FQNEAQ (reference sequence). V was trimmed by 1 base and J by 6 bases, leaving 6 bases between them. The CDR3 loop spans 12 amino acids. This CDR3 reads CASSLGTAEAFF. Here the CDR3 DNA reads TGTGCCAGCAGCTTAGGGACAGCTGAAGCTTTCTTT.

The chain has TRBV28 and TRBJ2-2; no firm D call. The CDR3 spans 15 residues. CDR1 MDHEN and CDR2 SYDVKM come from the germline V gene. V was cut by 2 bases and J by 1 base, with 8 bases left in between. CDR3 protein: CASSLGQQNTGELFF. The CDR3 DNA sequence: TGTGCCAGCAGTTTAGGGCAGCAGAACACCGGGGAGCTGTTTTTT. The whole variable domain, filled in from reference TRBV28 and TRBJ2-2, reads DVKVTQSSRYLVKRTGEKVFLECVQDMDHENMFWYRQDPGLGLRLIYFSYDVKMKEKGDIPEGYSVSREKKERFSLILESASTNQTSMYLCASSLGQQNTGELFFGEGSRLTVL.

CDR3 loop: CASSIGPRVETQYF. CDR3 nucleotide sequence: TGTGCCAGTAGTATTGGTCCGAGGGTGGAGACCCAGTACTTC. The chain employs TRBV19 and TRBJ2-5, with D maybe TRBD2 (5 bases). The V gene lost 3 bases and the J gene lost 5 bases, with 13 bases spanning the gap. CDR3 length: 14 residues. CDR1 and CDR2 from the germline V gene are LNHDA and SQIVND (reference sequence). The entire variable domain, with the rest obtained from reference TRBV19 and TRBJ2-5, is as follows: DGGITQSPKYLFRKEGQNVTLSCEQNLNHDAMYWYRQDPGQGLRLIYYSQIVNDFQKGDIAEGYSVSREKKESFPLTVTSAQKNPTAFYLCASSIGPRVETQYFGPGTRLLVL.

J is TRBJ2-3 and V is TRBV27; tentative D call: TRBD2 (5 bases). Germline V CDR1 and CDR2: MNHEY, SMNVEV (reference sequence). V was clipped by 9 bases and J by 4 bases, with 17 bases between them. CDR3 size: 14 residues. The CDR3 bases are TGTGCCAGTATGACTAAACAAGGACCAGATACGCAGTATTTT. Translating gives CASMTKQGPDTQYF.

In this sample, this clone turned up once. The rearrangement uses TRBV9 and TRBJ2-5, with 7 positions matching TRBD2. J gave up 4 bases and V 2 bases, and 2 bases lay outside the gene matches. This CDR3 spans 13 amino acids. Germline values: CDR1 SGDLS, CDR2 YYNGEE. The CDR3 region is CASSVWEGETQYF. The DNA for the CDR3 is TGTGCCAGCAGCGTGTGGGAGGGAGAGACCCAGTACTTC.

This sequence joins TRBV18 and TRBJ1-1; D is unclear. The germline CDR1 and CDR2 sequences are KGHSH and LQKENI. V shed 3 bases and J shed 7 bases, with 9 bases lying between them. The CDR3 covers 12 residues. The CDR3 nucleotides read TGTGCCAGCTCACCCCCGGGCGGTGAAGCTTTCTTT. Translated, it gives CASSPPGGEAFF. The complete variable domain, with remaining parts taken from reference TRBV18 and TRBJ1-1, reads NAGVMQNPRHLVRRRGQEARLRCSPMKGHSHVYWYRQLPEEGLKFMVYLQKENIIDESGMPKERFSAEFPKEGPSILRIQQVVRGDSAAYFCASSPPGGEAFFGQGTRLTVV.

The chain carries TRBV7-9 and TRBJ2-7; tentatively, D is TRBD2 (5 bases). Trimming took off 5 bases at V and 3 bases at J, with 8 bases between the two ends. This CDR3 is 12 amino acids long. Germline lookup yields CDR1 SEHNR and CDR2 FQNEAQ (reference sequence). CDR3 sequence reads: CASSDYGYEQYF. The DNA for the CDR3 is TGTGCCAGCAGCGACTATGGCTACGAGCAGTACTTC.

About this clone: Different DNA sequences within this sample yield the same CDR3. This chain uses TRBV6-5 with TRBJ2-7; D is undetermined. Germline V gene sequence: CDR1 MNHEY, CDR2 SVGAGI. The V end lost 2 bases, the J end lost 2 bases, and 10 bases lay between the germline ends. The CDR3 sequence is 14 residues long. CDR3 region: CASSYGRGTYEQYF. As DNA, the CDR3 is TGTGCCAGCAGTTACGGTCGAGGTACCTACGAGCAGTACTTC.

The chain joins TRBV6-5 to TRBJ2-7, with a possible D match to TRBD2 (6 bases). The V end lost 1 base, the J end lost 3 bases, and 10 bases lay between the germline ends. The CDR3 loop spans 14 amino acids. CDR1 is MNHEY, CDR2 SVGAGI, per germline. The CDR3 DNA reads as TGTGCCAGCAGTTACTTGGCCGGGAGCTACGAGCAGTACTTC. As protein: CASSYLAGSYEQYF.

V gene TRBV5-6 combines with J gene TRBJ2-5; 10 bases fit TRBD2. Germline CDR1 and CDR2: SGHDT and YYEEEE. CDR3 length equals 18 residues. The trim removed 0 bases at V and 2 bases at J, leaving 10 bases unmatched. Written as DNA, the CDR3 is TGTGCCAGCAGCTTGGTTCTAGCGGGAGTGGGGGGTCAAGAGACCCAGTACTTC. Translation gives CASSLVLAGVGGQETQYF.

In its sample, this clone was seen once. CDR3 in amino acids: CASSLTTADSGNTIYF. In DNA, the CDR3 is TGTGCCAGCAGCTTGACCACTGCGGACTCTGGAAACACCATATATTTT. J is TRBJ1-3 and V is TRBV5-6; D gene uncertain. The CDR3 loop spans 16 amino acids. Germline loops: CDR1 SGHDT, CDR2 YYEEEE. Trimming removed 1 base at V and 0 bases at J, with 11 bases between.

The CDR3 DNA is TGTGCCAGTAGTTCATTGACAGGGGTCGTTGGCTACACCTTC. This encodes CASSSLTGVVGYTF. This chain connects TRBV19 to TRBJ1-2, with 8 positions matching TRBD1. The ends lost 5 bases at V and 7 bases at J; junction bases unmatched: 9. Germline loops: CDR1 LNHDA, CDR2 SQIVND (reference sequence). This CDR3 is built from 14 residues.

V is TRBV27 and J is TRBJ1-1, with D unclear. The length of the CDR3 is 15 residues. Between the trimmed V and J ends, which lost 0 bases and 8 bases, there was a span of 16 bases. The germline V gene encodes CDR1 MNHEY and CDR2 SMNVEV (reference sequence). The CDR3 coding sequence is TGTGCCAGCAGTTTATCTCCGACGGGCAAAGGGGAAGCTTTCTTT. Amino acid sequence: CASSLSPTGKGEAFF.